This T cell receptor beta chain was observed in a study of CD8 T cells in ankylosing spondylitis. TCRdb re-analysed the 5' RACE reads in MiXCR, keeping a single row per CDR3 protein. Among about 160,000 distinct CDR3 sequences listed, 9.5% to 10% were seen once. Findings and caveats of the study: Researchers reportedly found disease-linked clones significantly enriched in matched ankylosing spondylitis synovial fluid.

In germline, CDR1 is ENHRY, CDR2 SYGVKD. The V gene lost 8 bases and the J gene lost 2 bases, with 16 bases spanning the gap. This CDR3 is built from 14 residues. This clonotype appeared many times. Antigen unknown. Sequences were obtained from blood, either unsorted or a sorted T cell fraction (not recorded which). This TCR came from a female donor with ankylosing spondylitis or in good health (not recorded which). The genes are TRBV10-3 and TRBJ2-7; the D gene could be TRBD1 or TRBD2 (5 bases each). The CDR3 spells CAIESGDRAYEQYF. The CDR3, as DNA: TGTGCCATCGAGAGCGGAGACAGAGCCTACGAGCAGTACTTC.